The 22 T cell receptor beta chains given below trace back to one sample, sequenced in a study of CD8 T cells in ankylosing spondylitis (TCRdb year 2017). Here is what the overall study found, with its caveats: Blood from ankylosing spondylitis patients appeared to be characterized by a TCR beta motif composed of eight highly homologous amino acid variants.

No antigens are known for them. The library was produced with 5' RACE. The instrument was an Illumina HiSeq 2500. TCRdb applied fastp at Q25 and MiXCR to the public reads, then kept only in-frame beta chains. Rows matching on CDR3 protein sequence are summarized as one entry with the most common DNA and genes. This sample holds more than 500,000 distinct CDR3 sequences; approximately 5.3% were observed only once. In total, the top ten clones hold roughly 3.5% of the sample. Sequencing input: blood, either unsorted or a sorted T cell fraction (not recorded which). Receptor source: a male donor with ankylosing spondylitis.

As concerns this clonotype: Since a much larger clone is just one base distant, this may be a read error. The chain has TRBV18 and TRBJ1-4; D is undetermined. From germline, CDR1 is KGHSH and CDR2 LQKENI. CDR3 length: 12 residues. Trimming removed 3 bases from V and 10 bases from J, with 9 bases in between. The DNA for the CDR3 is TGTGCCAGCTCACCTATGCAGGCAAAACTGTTTTTT. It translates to CASSPMQAKLFF.

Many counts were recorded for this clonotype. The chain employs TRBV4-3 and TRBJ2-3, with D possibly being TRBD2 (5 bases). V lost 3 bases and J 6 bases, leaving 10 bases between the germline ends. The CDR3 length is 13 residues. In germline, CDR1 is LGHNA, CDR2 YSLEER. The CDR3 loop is CASSQAGVDTQYF. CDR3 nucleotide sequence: TGCGCCAGCAGCCAGGCCGGGGTGGATACGCAGTATTTT.

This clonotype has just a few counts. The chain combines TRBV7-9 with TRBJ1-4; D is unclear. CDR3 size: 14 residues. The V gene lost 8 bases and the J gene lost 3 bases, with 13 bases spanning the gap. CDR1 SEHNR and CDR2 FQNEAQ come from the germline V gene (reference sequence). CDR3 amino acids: CASYEDGANEKLFF. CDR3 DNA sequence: TGTGCCAGCTACGAGGACGGGGCTAATGAAAAACTGTTTTTT.

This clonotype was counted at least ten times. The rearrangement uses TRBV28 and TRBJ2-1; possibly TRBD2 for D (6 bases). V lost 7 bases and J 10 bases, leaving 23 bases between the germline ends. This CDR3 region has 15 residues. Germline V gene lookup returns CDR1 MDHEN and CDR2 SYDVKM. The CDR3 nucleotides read TGTGCCAGCAACCCTAATACCCGACTAGGTTTGGAGCAGTTCTTC. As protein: CASNPNTRLGLEQFF.

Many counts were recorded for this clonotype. The CDR3, as DNA: TGTGCCAGCAGTCAGGGGGGTCGGGAGCAGTTCTTC. It encodes CASSQGGREQFF. The chain links TRBV9 to TRBJ2-1; TRBD1 might be the D (7 bases). Trimming shortened V by 5 bases and J by 10 bases, and 13 bases separated the two germline ends. CDR1 and CDR2 (germline): SGDLS, YYNGEE. This CDR3 spans 12 amino acids. Drawing the rest from reference TRBV9 and TRBJ2-1, the complete variable domain is DSGVTQTPKHLITATGQRVTLRCSPRSGDLSVYWYQQSLDQGLQFLIQYYNGEERAKGNILERFSAQQFPDLHSELNLSSLELGDSALYFCASSQGGREQFFGPGTRLTVL.

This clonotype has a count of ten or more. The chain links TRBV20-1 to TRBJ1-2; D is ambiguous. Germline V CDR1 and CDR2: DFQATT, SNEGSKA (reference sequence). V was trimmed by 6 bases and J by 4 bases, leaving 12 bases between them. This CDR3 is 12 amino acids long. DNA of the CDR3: TGCAGTGCCTCTGGAAGGGTCTATGGCTACACCTTC. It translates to CSASGRVYGYTF.

The CDR3 DNA sequence: TGTGCCAGCAGCCCTGCCGGACAGGATCGATACGAGCAGTACTTC. Translated: CASSPAGQDRYEQYF. The gene calls are TRBV7-2 and TRBJ2-7; 7 bases match TRBD1. CDR1 and CDR2 from the germline V gene are SGHTA and FQGNSA. The V gene end was trimmed by 5 bases and the J gene end by 4 bases; junction bases not matched to a gene: 11. This CDR3 comprises 15 residues.

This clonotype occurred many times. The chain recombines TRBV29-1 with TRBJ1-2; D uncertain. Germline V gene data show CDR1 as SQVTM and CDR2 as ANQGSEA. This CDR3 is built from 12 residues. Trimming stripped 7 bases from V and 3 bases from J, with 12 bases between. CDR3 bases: TGCAGCGCCGGATCACTGGACTATGGCTACACCTTC. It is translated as CSAGSLDYGYTF.

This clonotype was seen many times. In DNA form, the CDR3 reads TGCGCCAGCAGCTTGGTTCCTGGGGTGAACACCGGGGAGCTGTTTTTT. It encodes CASSLVPGVNTGELFF. V usage is TRBV5-1 and J usage is TRBJ2-2; D gene uncertain. V gave up 0 bases and J gave up 1 base, with 10 bases separating them. The CDR3 length is 16 residues. Germline CDR1 reads SGHRS; CDR2 reads YFSETQ.

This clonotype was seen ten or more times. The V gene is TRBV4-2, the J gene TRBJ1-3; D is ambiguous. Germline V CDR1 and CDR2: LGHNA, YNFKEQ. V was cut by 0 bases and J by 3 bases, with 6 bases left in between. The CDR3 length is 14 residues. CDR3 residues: CASSQDFLGNTIYF. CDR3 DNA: TGTGCCAGCAGCCAAGACTTCCTTGGAAACACCATATATTTT.

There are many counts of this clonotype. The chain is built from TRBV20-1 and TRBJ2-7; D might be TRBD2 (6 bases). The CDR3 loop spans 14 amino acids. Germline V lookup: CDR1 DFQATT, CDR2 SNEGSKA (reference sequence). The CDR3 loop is CSAPWGTLSYEQYF. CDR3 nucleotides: TGCAGCGCCCCATGGGGGACTCTCTCCTACGAGCAGTACTTC.

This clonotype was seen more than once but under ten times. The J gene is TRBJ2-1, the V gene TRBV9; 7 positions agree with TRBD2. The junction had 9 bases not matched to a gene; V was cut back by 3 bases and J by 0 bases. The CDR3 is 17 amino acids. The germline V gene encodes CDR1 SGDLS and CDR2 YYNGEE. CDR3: CASSGGLPRSSYNEQFF. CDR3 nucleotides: TGTGCCAGCAGCGGGGGACTACCCAGGAGCTCCTACAATGAGCAGTTCTTC.

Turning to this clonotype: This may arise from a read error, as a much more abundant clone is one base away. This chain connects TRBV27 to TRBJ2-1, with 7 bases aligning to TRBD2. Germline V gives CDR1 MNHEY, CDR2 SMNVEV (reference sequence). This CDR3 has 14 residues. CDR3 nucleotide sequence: TGTGCCAGCAGTTTCGTGGGAGGGTACAATGCGCAGTTCTTC. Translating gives CASSFVGGYNAQFF.

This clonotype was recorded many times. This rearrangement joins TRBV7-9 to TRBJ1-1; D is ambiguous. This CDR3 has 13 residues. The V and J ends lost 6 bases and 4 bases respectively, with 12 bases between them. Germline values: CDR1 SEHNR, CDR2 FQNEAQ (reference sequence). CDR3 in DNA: TGTGCCAGCAGGGCGTCTGGCGGCACTGAAGCTTTCTTT. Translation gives CASRASGGTEAFF.

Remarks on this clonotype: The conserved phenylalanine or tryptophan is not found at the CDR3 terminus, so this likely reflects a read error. CDR3 nucleotide sequence: TGTGCCAGCAGCTTGGGCCCGGACAGGCCTGATCCCCAGCATCTT. It yields the protein CASSLGPDRPDPQHL. The chain links TRBV5-6 to TRBJ1-5; 7 bases agree with TRBD1. Germline V gives CDR1 SGHDT, CDR2 YYEEEE. This CDR3 has 15 residues. V lost 0 bases, J lost 10 bases, and 10 bases stayed unmatched.

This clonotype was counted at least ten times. CDR3 loop: CASAPPGTGQFF. As DNA, the CDR3 is TGTGCCAGCGCCCCCCCTGGGACAGGCCAGTTCTTC. V and J are TRBV6-2 or TRBV6-3 and TRBJ2-1; TRBD1 aligns across 8 bases. This CDR3 spans 12 amino acids. The germline V gene has CDR1 MNHEY and CDR2 SVGEGT. The trim removed 8 bases at V and 13 bases at J, leaving 10 bases unmatched.

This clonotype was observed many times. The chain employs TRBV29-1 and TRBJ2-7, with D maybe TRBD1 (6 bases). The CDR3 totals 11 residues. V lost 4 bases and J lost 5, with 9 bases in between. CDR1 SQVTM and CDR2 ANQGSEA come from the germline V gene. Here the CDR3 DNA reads TGCAGCGTTGGGGGGCCAAACGAGCAGTACTTC. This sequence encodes CSVGGPNEQYF.

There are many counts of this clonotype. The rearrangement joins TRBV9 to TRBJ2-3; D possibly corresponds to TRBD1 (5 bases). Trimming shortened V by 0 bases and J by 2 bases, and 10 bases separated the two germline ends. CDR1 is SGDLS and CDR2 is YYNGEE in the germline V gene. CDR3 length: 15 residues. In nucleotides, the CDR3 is TGTGCCAGCAGCGTAGTCGTCAGGGCCACAGATACGCAGTATTTT. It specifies CASSVVVRATDTQYF. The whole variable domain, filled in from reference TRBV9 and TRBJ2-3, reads DSGVTQTPKHLITATGQRVTLRCSPRSGDLSVYWYQQSLDQGLQFLIQYYNGEERAKGNILERFSAQQFPDLHSELNLSSLELGDSALYFCASSVVVRATDTQYFGPGTRLTVL.

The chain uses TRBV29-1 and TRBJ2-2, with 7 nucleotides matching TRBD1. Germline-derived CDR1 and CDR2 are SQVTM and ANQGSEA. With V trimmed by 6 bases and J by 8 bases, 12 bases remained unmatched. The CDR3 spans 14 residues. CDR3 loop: CSVYIDRVAGELFF. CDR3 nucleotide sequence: TGCAGCGTATACATAGACAGGGTGGCAGGGGAGCTGTTTTTT.

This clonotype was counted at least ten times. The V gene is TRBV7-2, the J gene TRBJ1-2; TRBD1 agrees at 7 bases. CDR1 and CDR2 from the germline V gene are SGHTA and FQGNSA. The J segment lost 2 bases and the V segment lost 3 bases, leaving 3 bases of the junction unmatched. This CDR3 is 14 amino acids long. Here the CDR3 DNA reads TGTGCCAGCAGCTTTACAGGGGAGAACTATGGCTACACCTTC. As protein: CASSFTGENYGYTF.

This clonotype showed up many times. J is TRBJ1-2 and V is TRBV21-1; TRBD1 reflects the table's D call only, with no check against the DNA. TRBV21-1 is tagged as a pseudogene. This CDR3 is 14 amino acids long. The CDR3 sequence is CASSPPGQSYGYTF. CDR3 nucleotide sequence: TGTGCCAGCAGTCCGCCGGGACAAAGCTATGGCTACACCTTC.

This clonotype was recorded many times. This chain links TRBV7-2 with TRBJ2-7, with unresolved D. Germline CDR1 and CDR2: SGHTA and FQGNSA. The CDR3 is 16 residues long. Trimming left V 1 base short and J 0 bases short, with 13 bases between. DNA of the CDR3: TGTGCCAGCAGCTTAGAAATCGGGCAGAGCTCCTACGAGCAGTACTTC. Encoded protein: CASSLEIGQSSYEQYF.